This T cell receptor beta chain is from a study of human T cells and chemical hapten exposure. In the study overall: DPC at 2% was the sensitizing agent, placed on roughly 2 cm by roughly 2 cm of upper inner arm skin.

Using its own MiXCR run on the RACE reads, TCRdb lists one record per CDR3 protein. The data contain fewer than 100,000 distinct CDR3 sequences, roughly a tenth of them seen just once; the ten biggest clones take up more than 1%. Indicated time point: patch test 3, about 24 weeks after DPC sensitization. The treatment denotes: therapeutic diphenylcyclopropenone sensitization with weekly scalp DPC. Study-level points and caveats: TCRs exceeding a frequency of 1 in 1000 stayed unchanged under DPC sensitization.

This clonotype was counted ten times or more. The antigen is not known. This CDR3 is 15 amino acids long. The V gene's germline CDR1 is MDHEN and CDR2 SYDVKM. The germline V and J ends were trimmed by 5 bases and 3 bases, with 16 bases remaining between them. This TCR was sampled from a woman aged 25 to 39 with alopecia areata. Some clones in this sample may be carry-over from other donors' samples. Sequences were derived from whole blood, sampled in connection with sensitization to the hapten diphenylcyclopropenone (DPC). The chain recombines TRBV28 with TRBJ1-2, with a tentative D call TRBD1 (5 bases). CDR3 nucleotide sequence: TGTGCCAGCAGTCCCATCCGGGGCAGGGACTATGGCTACACCTTC. Translated: CASSPIRGRDYGYTF.